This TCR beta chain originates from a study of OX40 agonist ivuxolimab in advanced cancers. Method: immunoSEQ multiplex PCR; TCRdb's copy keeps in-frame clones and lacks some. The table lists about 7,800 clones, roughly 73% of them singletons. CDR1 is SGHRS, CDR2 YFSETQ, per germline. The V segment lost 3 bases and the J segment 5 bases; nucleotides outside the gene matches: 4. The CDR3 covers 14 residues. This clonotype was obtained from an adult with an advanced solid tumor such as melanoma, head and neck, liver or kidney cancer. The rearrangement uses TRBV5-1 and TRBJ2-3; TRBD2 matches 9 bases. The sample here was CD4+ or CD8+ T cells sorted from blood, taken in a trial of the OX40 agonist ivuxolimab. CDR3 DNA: TGCGCCAGCAGCTGGACTAGCGATGTAGATACGCAGTATTTT. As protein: CASSWTSDVDTQYF.